The 16 T cell receptor beta chains given below trace back to one sample, sequenced in a study of blood T cell repertoires in COVID-19 (dated by TCRdb to the early 2020s). The library was built by means of the immunoSEQ multiplex PCR assay. TCRdb mirrors the immuneACCESS table, restricted to in-frame sequences. Some clones are absent from its copies; in checked studies, under half trace to an unresolved V gene, and the reason for the others is unknown. Counted in this sample were 150,000 to 200,000 clones; 80% of them appeared once. Clones ranked in the top ten supply roughly 6.8% of the sample. Sequences were obtained from peripheral blood. The receptor source for this set is a man between 65 and 85 years old with active or convalescent COVID-19.

V usage is TRBV5-1 and J usage is TRBJ2-7, with D unclear. The V gene's germline CDR1 is SGHRS and CDR2 YFSETQ. This CDR3 contains 14 residues. V lost 3 bases to trimming and J lost 3 bases, with 13 bases between them. This CDR3 is CASSSSWSNYEQYF. The CDR3 nucleotides are TGCGCCAGCAGCTCATCCTGGAGTAACTACGAGCAGTACTTC.

This rearrangement joins TRBV12-3 or TRBV12-4 to TRBJ1-1, with a weak D call TRBD1 (5 bases). V was trimmed by 3 bases and J by 10 bases, leaving 12 bases between them. The CDR3 spans 12 residues. The CDR3 DNA reads as TGTGCCAGCAGTTTGGGCGTTACAGGAGCTTTCTTT. Translated, it gives CASSLGVTGAFF.

The table lists this clone with many counts. The genes are TRBV5-1 and TRBJ1-1, with 8 bases matching TRBD1. The V segment lost 1 base and the J segment 1 base; nucleotides outside the gene matches: 3. This CDR3 is 15 amino acids long. Germline CDR1 reads SGHRS; CDR2 reads YFSETQ. Here the CDR3 DNA reads TGCGCCAGCAGCTTGCTCGGACAGGGGAACACTGAAGCTTTCTTT. Translation: CASSLLGQGNTEAFF.

This chain's CDR3 is CASRDRVNEKLFF. The CDR3 DNA reads as TGTGCCAGCAGGGACAGGGTCAATGAAAAACTGTTTTTT. The chain uses TRBV28 and TRBJ1-4, with 8 bases that match TRBD1. With V trimmed by 6 bases and J by 5 bases, 2 bases remained unmatched. The CDR3 totals 13 residues. Germline CDR1 MDHEN, CDR2 SYDVKM.

CDR3 nucleotide sequence: TGTGCCTGGAGTGTAAACGGGGAGAATGAGCAGTTCTTC. It encodes CAWSVNGENEQFF. This chain links TRBV30 with TRBJ2-1; D might be TRBD2 (5 bases). Trimming took off 0 bases at V and 7 bases at J, with 10 bases between the two ends. Germline values: CDR1 GTSNPN, CDR2 SVGIG (reference sequence). The CDR3 totals 13 residues.

The chain links TRBV5-1 to TRBJ1-1; no clear D. The germline V and J ends were trimmed by 2 bases and 5 bases, with 10 bases remaining between them. CDR1 is SGHRS, CDR2 YFSETQ, per germline. This CDR3 is 13 amino acids long. As DNA, the CDR3 is TGCGCCAGCAGCTTAGCATCGGGGACTGAAGCTTTCTTT. It codes for CASSLASGTEAFF.

The V and J genes are TRBV11-2 and TRBJ1-1; D gene ambiguous. Trimming took 3 bases from V and 2 from J, leaving 19 bases between them. The germline V gene has CDR1 SGHAT and CDR2 FQNNGV. The CDR3 is 17 residues long. CDR3 bases: TGTGCCAGCAGCTTGGCCGCACAGAACCTTTTAAACACTGAAGCTTTCTTT. Amino acids: CASSLAAQNLLNTEAFF. The variable domain in full, completed from reference TRBV11-2 and TRBJ1-1, reads EAGVAQSPRYKIIEKRQSVAFWCNPISGHATLYWYQQILGQGPKLLIQFQNNGVVDDSQLPKDRFSAERLKGVDSTLKIQPAKLEDSAVYLCASSLAAQNLLNTEAFFGQGTRLTVV.

The chain employs TRBV19 and TRBJ2-1; 7 nucleotides match TRBD2. The CDR3 has 14 residues. Germline V lookup: CDR1 LNHDA, CDR2 SQIVND (reference sequence). The V gene end was trimmed by 9 bases and the J gene end by 9 bases; junction bases not matched to a gene: 14. CDR3 in amino acids: CASSSVDGGSEQFF. CDR3 DNA: TGTGCCAGCTCGTCCGTGGACGGCGGGAGTGAGCAGTTCTTC. Together with reference TRBV19 and TRBJ2-1, the CDR3 gives the full variable domain: DGGITQSPKYLFRKEGQNVTLSCEQNLNHDAMYWYRQDPGQGLRLIYYSQIVNDFQKGDIAEGYSVSREKKESFPLTVTSAQKNPTAFYLCASSSVDGGSEQFFGPGTRLTVL.

This clone has more than one count but fewer than ten. This chain uses TRBV30 with TRBJ1-6; D unresolved. Germline assignment: CDR1 GTSNPN and CDR2 SVGIG (reference sequence). This CDR3 comprises 13 residues. V was clipped by 3 bases and J by 11 bases, with 14 bases between them. CDR3 DNA sequence: TGTGCCTGGAGCCGGGGAGTAGACGCACCCCTCCACTTT. Protein product: CAWSRGVDAPLHF.

The chain is built from TRBV5-1 and TRBJ2-1; perhaps TRBD2 as D (6 bases). The germline V gene encodes CDR1 SGHRS and CDR2 YFSETQ. The CDR3 extends over 15 amino acids. Trimming stripped 0 bases from V and 7 bases from J, with 14 bases between. CDR3 bases: TGCGCCAGCAGCTTGGTTGTGGGGGGACCGAATGAGCAGTTCTTC. Its protein is CASSLVVGGPNEQFF.

The sample holds a few counts of this clone. The genes are TRBV6-5 and TRBJ1-1; D is undetermined. Trimming left V 0 bases short and J 1 base short, with 6 bases between. The germline V gene has CDR1 MNHEY and CDR2 SVGAGI. The CDR3 is 14 amino acids. This chain's CDR3 is CASSYSPGNTEAFF. For the CDR3, the DNA is TGTGCCAGCAGTTACTCTCCAGGGAACACTGAAGCTTTCTTT.

This chain links TRBV3-1 (or the pseudogene TRBV3-2) with TRBJ2-1; D is perhaps TRBD2 (6 bases). CDR3 length equals 14 residues. CDR1 and CDR2 (germline): LGHDT, YNNKEL (reference sequence). V was pared by 5 bases and J by 7 bases, with 15 bases between. The CDR3: CASSTQTRANEQFF. Here the CDR3 DNA reads TGTGCCAGCAGCACCCAGACTAGAGCGAATGAGCAGTTCTTC.

A single count supports this clone. The genes are TRBV6-6 and TRBJ1-4; D ambiguous. CDR3 length: 14 amino acids. Germline assignment: CDR1 MNHNY and CDR2 SVGAGI (reference sequence). The V end lost 0 bases, the J end lost 5 bases, and 7 bases lay between the germline ends. The CDR3 sequence: CASSYSGRNEKLFF. CDR3 DNA sequence: TGTGCCAGCAGTTACTCGGGCCGGAATGAAAAACTGTTTTTT.

This clone has only a few counts. This sequence joins TRBV2 and TRBJ2-2; D might be TRBD1 (6 bases). The CDR3 has 14 residues. CDR1 SNHLY and CDR2 FYNNEI come from the germline V gene. V gave up 4 bases and J gave up 6 bases, with 12 bases separating them. In DNA form, the CDR3 reads TGTGCCAGCAGTGGACAGGTCAGCGCCGGGGAGCTGTTTTTT. Translation: CASSGQVSAGELFF.

The chain's CDR3 is CASSQMDIRYNYGYTF. The CDR3 DNA reads as TGTGCCAGCAGCCAGATGGACATACGTTATAACTATGGCTACACCTTC. The chain carries TRBV14 and TRBJ1-2; tentative D call: TRBD1 (5 bases). The V gene lost 3 bases and the J gene lost 1 base, with 15 bases spanning the gap. From germline, CDR1 is SGHDN and CDR2 FVKESK. The CDR3 is 16 residues long.

The chain uses TRBV15 and TRBJ2-5, with 7 nucleotides matching TRBD1. The trim removed 1 base at V and 5 bases at J, leaving 4 bases unmatched. The CDR3 length is 14 residues. The germline V gene encodes CDR1 LNHNV and CDR2 YYDKDF (reference sequence). CDR3 bases: TGTGCCACCAGCAGAGCTCCGGGACAGGAGACCCAGTACTTC. It specifies CATSRAPGQETQYF.